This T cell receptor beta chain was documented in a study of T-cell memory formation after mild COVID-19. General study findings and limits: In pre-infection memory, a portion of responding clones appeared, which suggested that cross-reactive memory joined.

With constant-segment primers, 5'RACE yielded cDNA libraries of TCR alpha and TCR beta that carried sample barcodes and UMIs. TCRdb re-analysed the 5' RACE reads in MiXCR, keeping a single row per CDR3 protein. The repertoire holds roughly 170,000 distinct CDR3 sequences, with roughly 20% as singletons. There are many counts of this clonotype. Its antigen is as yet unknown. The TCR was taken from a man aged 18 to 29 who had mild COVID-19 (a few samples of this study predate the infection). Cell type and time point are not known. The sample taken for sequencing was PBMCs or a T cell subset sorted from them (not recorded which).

CDR3 DNA sequence: TGTGCCAGCAGCCCTACGGGGCTGACCGGGGAGCTGTTTTTT. Its translation is CASSPTGLTGELFF. The rearrangement uses TRBV7-3 and TRBJ2-2; perhaps D is TRBD1 or TRBD2 (5 bases each). V was pared by 5 bases and J by 5 bases, with 12 bases between. The germline V gene encodes CDR1 SGHTA and CDR2 FQGTGA. The CDR3 covers 14 residues.